The 26 T cell receptor beta chains below were found in one sample sequenced in a study of cytomegalovirus exposure and HLA in healthy donors. PCR involved 60 Vbeta and 13 Jbeta primers. Measured with immunoSEQ multiplex PCR; TCRdb has only the in-frame clones, and not every one. The top ten clones hold approximately 4.3% of a sample with 85,000 to 120,000 clones, about 60% of them seen once. What was sequenced was PBMCs. These receptors all stem from a human donor in good health.

The count of this clone is one. This sequence joins TRBV15 and TRBJ2-7; TRBD1 is a possible D gene (5 bases). Germline V gives CDR1 LNHNV, CDR2 YYDKDF (reference sequence). Trimming shortened V by 1 base and J by 1 base, and 14 bases separated the two germline ends. The length of the CDR3 is 16 residues. CDR3 in amino acids: CATSRVGEIDSYEQYF. Written as DNA, the CDR3 is TGTGCCACCAGCAGAGTAGGGGAAATAGATTCCTACGAGCAGTACTTC.

The V gene is TRBV30, the J gene TRBJ2-5; 7 positions match TRBD2. Per the germline V gene, CDR1 is GTSNPN and CDR2 is SVGIG (reference sequence). The CDR3 length is 16 residues. The ends lost 0 bases at V and 1 base at J; junction bases unmatched: 8. CDR3 sequence reads: CAWSVAAGRIQETQYF. The CDR3 bases are TGTGCCTGGAGTGTAGCAGCGGGACGGATCCAAGAGACCCAGTACTTC.

Remarks on this clone: Other DNA sequences within the sample encode an identical CDR3. The chain carries TRBV2 and TRBJ2-3; 9 bases are shared with TRBD2. This CDR3 is built from 17 residues. Trimming removed 4 bases from V and 3 bases from J; junction bases left unmatched: 11. Germline V gene sequence: CDR1 SNHLY, CDR2 FYNNEI. The CDR3 coding sequence is TGTGCCAGCAGTGGTCGCGGGATGGCGGGAGGGACAGATACGCAGTATTTT. The encoded protein is CASSGRGMAGGTDTQYF.

The chain links TRBV6-5 to TRBJ2-1, with D maybe TRBD2 (5 bases). The CDR3 has 11 residues. V gave up 7 bases and J gave up 12 bases, with 13 bases separating them. Germline assignment: CDR1 MNHEY and CDR2 SVGAGI. The CDR3 spells CASIIGGGQFF. The DNA for the CDR3 is TGTGCCAGCATCATAGGAGGAGGGCAGTTCTTC.

The chain uses TRBV5-1 and TRBJ2-2; TRBD2 matches 7 bases. CDR1 and CDR2 from the germline V gene are SGHRS and YFSETQ. V lost 0 bases, J lost 5 bases, and 1 base stayed unmatched. The CDR3 has 14 residues. The CDR3 is CASSLGTRTGELFF. In nucleotides, the CDR3 is TGCGCCAGCAGCTTGGGGACTAGGACCGGGGAGCTGTTTTTT. Full variable domain (missing parts from reference TRBV5-1 and TRBJ2-2): KAGVTQTPRYLIKTRGQQVTLSCSPISGHRSVSWYQQTPGQGLQFLFEYFSETQRNKGNFPGRFSGRQFSNSRSEMNVSTLELGDSALYLCASSLGTRTGELFFGEGSRLTVL.

The V call is TRBV14, the J call TRBJ2-7; tentative D call: TRBD1 (6 bases). This CDR3 comprises 13 residues. CDR1 SGHDN and CDR2 FVKESK come from the germline V gene. The V and J ends lost 4 bases and 0 bases respectively, with 7 bases between them. CDR3 nucleotides: TGTGCCAGCAGCCCACAGGGCTCCTACGAGCAGTACTTC. The encoded protein is CASSPQGSYEQYF.

In DNA, the CDR3 is TGTGCTGTAAAGGCGGACACTGAAGCTTTCTTT. Protein product: CAVKADTEAFF. V usage is TRBV28 and J usage is TRBJ1-1; D not certain. The CDR3 spans 11 residues. In germline, CDR1 is MDHEN, CDR2 SYDVKM.

This clone was counted once. This chain uses TRBV28 with TRBJ2-4; a possible D gene is TRBD2 (6 bases). Germline V gene lookup returns CDR1 MDHEN and CDR2 SYDVKM. The CDR3 length is 15 residues. V lost 3 bases and J 6 bases, leaving 15 bases between the germline ends. The CDR3 nucleotides read TGTGCCAGCAGTTTCGAGTTTGGGAGGTCAAACATTCAGTACTTC. Its protein product is CASSFEFGRSNIQYF.

The chain couples TRBV1 to TRBJ2-1; the D call TRBD2 from the table was never checked on the DNA. TRBV1 is noted as a pseudogene. The CDR3 contains 19 residues. The CDR3 protein is CTSSRPGLAGLANYNEQFF. For the CDR3, the DNA is TGCACCAGCAGCCGACCGGGACTAGCGGGGCTCGCAAACTACAATGAGCAGTTCTTC.

The V gene is TRBV5-6, the J gene TRBJ2-3; 13 bases fit TRBD2. The CDR3 runs 17 residues. CDR1 SGHDT and CDR2 YYEEEE come from the germline V gene. The trim removed 6 bases at V and 5 bases at J, leaving 12 bases unmatched. The CDR3 protein is CASNRLRTSGRRDTQYF. The CDR3 coding sequence is TGTGCCAGCAACCGTTTGAGGACTAGCGGGAGAAGAGATACGCAGTATTTT.

The gene calls are TRBV11-2 and TRBJ1-1; D not certain. Trimming removed 8 bases from V and 5 bases from J, with 21 bases in between. The V gene's germline CDR1 is SGHAT and CDR2 FQNNGV. The CDR3 length is 15 residues. The CDR3 region has the DNA TGTGCCAGCGGGTCCCCGGACTCCGGCGGGACTGAAGCTTTCTTT. Translated, it gives CASGSPDSGGTEAFF.

This rearrangement joins TRBV7-6 to TRBJ2-1, with a weak D call TRBD1 (5 bases). The CDR3 runs to 12 residues. Germline V lookup: CDR1 SGHVS, CDR2 FNYEAQ. The germline V and J ends were trimmed by 5 bases and 7 bases, with 9 bases remaining between them. The CDR3 sequence is CASSPQGNEQFF. DNA of the CDR3: TGTGCCAGCAGCCCCCAGGGAAATGAGCAGTTCTTC.

The chain couples TRBV4-2 to TRBJ2-7; weak D call: TRBD2 (6 bases). The CDR3 extends over 15 amino acids. Germline CDR1 is LGHNA and CDR2 is YNFKEQ. V lost 0 bases and J lost 5, with 14 bases in between. The CDR3 region is CASSQEAGPGDEQYF. The DNA of the CDR3 is TGTGCCAGCAGCCAAGAAGCCGGTCCGGGGGACGAGCAGTACTTC.

The chain combines TRBV30 with TRBJ1-1; D is unresolved. Trimming left V 5 bases short and J 4 bases short, with 14 bases between. Per the germline V gene, CDR1 is GTSNPN and CDR2 is SVGIG (reference sequence). The CDR3 has 13 amino acids. DNA of the CDR3: TGTGCCTGGGCTCGACCCGGGAGCACTGAAGCTTTCTTT. Translating it yields CAWARPGSTEAFF.

V usage is TRBV19 and J usage is TRBJ2-6, with a weak D call TRBD1 (6 bases). The germline V and J ends were trimmed by 5 bases and 0 bases, with 11 bases remaining between them. CDR3 length equals 16 residues. Germline V gene lookup returns CDR1 LNHDA and CDR2 SQIVND (reference sequence). This chain's CDR3 is CASSWDKISGANVLTF. Written as DNA, the CDR3 is TGTGCCAGTAGTTGGGACAAAATCTCTGGGGCCAACGTCCTGACTTTC.

The chain is built from TRBV7-2 and TRBJ2-7, with a tentative D call TRBD2 (6 bases). V dropped 3 bases and J dropped 1 base, with 7 bases sitting between them. The CDR3 is 13 residues long. Germline CDR1 is SGHTA and CDR2 is FQGNSA. The CDR3 protein is CASSLAGSYEQYF. CDR3 nucleotides: TGTGCCAGCAGCTTGGCGGGGTCCTACGAGCAGTACTTC.

This clone was seen a few times. The rearrangement links TRBV2 to TRBJ2-3, with 11 positions matching TRBD1. CDR3 length equals 14 residues. The V gene end was trimmed by 5 bases and the J gene end by 4 bases; junction bases not matched to a gene: 2. CDR1 is SNHLY, CDR2 FYNNEI, per germline. Here the CDR3 reads CASSKGQGADTQYF. CDR3 in DNA: TGTGCCAGCAGTAAGGGACAGGGGGCAGATACGCAGTATTTT.

The J gene is TRBJ2-1, the V gene TRBV11-2; D is uncertain. This CDR3 is built from 15 residues. V was shortened by 1 base and J by 6 bases, with 13 bases between the two germline ends. CDR1 and CDR2 (germline): SGHAT, FQNNGV. CDR3 bases: TGTGCCAGCAGCTTAGGAGTACGGAGATTCAATGAGCAGTTCTTC. Translated: CASSLGVRRFNEQFF.

The chain carries TRBV7-9 and TRBJ2-2; D might be TRBD2 (5 bases). V was pared by 5 bases and J by 6 bases, with 19 bases between. CDR1 and CDR2 from the germline V gene are SEHNR and FQNEAQ (reference sequence). The CDR3 consists of 16 residues. CDR3 coding DNA: TGTGCCAGCAGCCCAGGACGGGGAACCCGAGCCGGGGAGCTGTTTTTT. Protein sequence: CASSPGRGTRAGELFF.

The chain joins TRBV11-3 to TRBJ2-1; 10 bases fit TRBD2. This CDR3 spans 16 amino acids. The junction had 12 bases not matched to a gene; V was cut back by 4 bases and J by 9 bases. The germline V gene has CDR1 SGHNT and CDR2 YENEEA. The CDR3 DNA reads as TGTGCCAGCAGCTGGGGAGCGGGAGGGCCCGGTGGTGAGCAGTTCTTC. Encoded protein: CASSWGAGGPGGEQFF.

V gene TRBV27 combines with J gene TRBJ1-5; no definite D call. Looked up from germline, CDR1 is MNHEY and CDR2 is SMNVEV (reference sequence). The CDR3 is 15 residues long. V shed 3 bases and J shed 0 bases, with 9 bases lying between them. CDR3: CASSLMAGSNQPQHF. In DNA, the CDR3 is TGTGCCAGCAGTTTGATGGCGGGTAGCAATCAGCCCCAGCATTTT.

The chain carries TRBV19 and TRBJ2-3; possible D gene TRBD1, 5 bases. V lost 3 bases and J lost 5, with 12 bases in between. The CDR3 loop spans 14 amino acids. Germline CDR1 reads LNHDA; CDR2 reads SQIVND (reference sequence). The CDR3 region is CASSIKGVLDTQYF. The CDR3 bases are TGTGCCAGTAGTATTAAAGGGGTCCTAGATACGCAGTATTTT.

The V gene is TRBV6-6, the J gene TRBJ1-4, with a weak D call TRBD1 (5 bases). The germline V gene encodes CDR1 MNHNY and CDR2 SVGAGI (reference sequence). Trimming took off 7 bases at V and 5 bases at J, with 14 bases between the two ends. This CDR3 has 14 amino acids. The CDR3 spells CASKPGAVNEKLFF. The CDR3, as DNA: TGTGCCAGCAAACCTGGGGCAGTAAATGAAAAACTGTTTTTT.

V and J are TRBV5-1 and TRBJ1-5, with unresolved D. The germline V and J ends were trimmed by 0 bases and 0 bases, with 7 bases remaining between them. Germline V gene sequence: CDR1 SGHRS, CDR2 YFSETQ. This CDR3 has 15 residues. In DNA form, the CDR3 reads TGCGCCAGCAGCTTGGACGGTAATAGCAATCAGCCCCAGCATTTT. It codes for CASSLDGNSNQPQHF.

The V call is TRBV6-6, the J call TRBJ1-2; 10 nucleotides align to TRBD1. Per germline, CDR1 MNHNY and CDR2 SVGAGI (reference sequence). CDR3 length: 14 residues. V was clipped by 2 bases and J by 6 bases; unmatched bases: 3. As DNA, the CDR3 is TGTGCCAGCAGTTACGTAGGACAGGGGGATGGCTACACCTTC. Its protein is CASSYVGQGDGYTF.

The V call is TRBV5-5, the J call TRBJ2-3, with 10 bases matching TRBD1. CDR1 and CDR2 (germline): SGHKS, YYEKEE (reference sequence). The CDR3 is made up of 16 amino acids. J was trimmed by 1 base and V by 3 bases; bases with no gene match: 5. The CDR3 sequence: CASSSGQGPGTDTQYF. In nucleotides, the CDR3 is TGTGCCAGCAGCTCGGGACAGGGGCCCGGCACAGATACGCAGTATTTT.